The 22 T cell receptor beta chains below were found in one sample sequenced in a study of T cell responses to AZD1222 COVID-19 vaccine. Only in-frame clones appear in the TCRdb table, and some are missing; sequencing was by immunoSEQ multiplex PCR. The profile shows under 20,000 clones, roughly four fifths of them singletons. This material consisted of peripheral blood, taken 28 days after the second AZD1222 dose. The receptors derive from an adult who received the AZD1222 COVID-19 vaccine.

J is TRBJ2-3 and V is TRBV6-4, with D unresolved. The CDR3 extends over 17 amino acids. Germline V gives CDR1 MRHNA, CDR2 SNTAGT. V gave up 5 bases and J gave up 3 bases, with 21 bases separating them. The CDR3: CASSLYGRNPGTDTQYF. The CDR3, as DNA: TGTGCCAGCAGTCTTTATGGACGGAACCCTGGGACAGATACGCAGTATTTT.

V and J are TRBV19 and TRBJ1-5; TRBD1 aligns across 7 bases. From germline, CDR1 is LNHDA and CDR2 SQIVND (reference sequence). The junction had 2 bases not matched to a gene; V was cut back by 6 bases and J by 3 bases. CDR3 length: 13 residues. CDR3: CASRGQHNQPQHF. In DNA, the CDR3 is TGTGCCAGTAGGGGACAGCACAATCAGCCCCAGCATTTT.

This chain links TRBV3-1 (or the pseudogene TRBV3-2) with TRBJ2-7; TRBD2 might be the D (7 bases). This CDR3 region has 15 residues. V was trimmed by 0 bases and J by 3 bases, leaving 12 bases between them. The germline CDR1 and CDR2 sequences are LGHDT and YNNKEL (reference sequence). The CDR3: CASSQEGLGGYEQYF. The CDR3 DNA reads as TGTGCCAGCAGCCAAGAAGGACTAGGGGGCTACGAGCAGTACTTC.

The chain uses TRBV7-9 and TRBJ2-7, with D unresolved. Trimming removed 5 bases from V and 4 bases from J, with 9 bases in between. The CDR3 contains 12 residues. Germline CDR1 SEHNR, CDR2 FQNEAQ (reference sequence). CDR3 amino acids: CASSGDPYEQYF. Written as DNA, the CDR3 is TGTGCCAGCAGCGGAGACCCTTACGAGCAGTACTTC.

The chain has TRBV5-1 and TRBJ1-2; weak D call: TRBD1 (5 bases). The CDR3 contains 15 residues. The V and J ends lost 1 base and 2 bases respectively, with 12 bases between them. In germline, CDR1 is SGHRS, CDR2 YFSETQ. DNA of the CDR3: TGCGCCAGCAGCTTGCAGGGCTCGGGCAACTATGGCTACACCTTC. Protein sequence: CASSLQGSGNYGYTF.

CDR3 amino acids: CASSSKRHVNTGELFF. The CDR3 nucleotides are TGTGCCAGCAGCTCCAAGAGGCACGTGAACACCGGGGAGCTGTTTTTT. The chain employs TRBV5-5 and TRBJ2-2, with D unresolved. The germline V gene has CDR1 SGHKS and CDR2 YYEKEE (reference sequence). The CDR3 is made up of 16 amino acids. Trimming took 3 bases from V and 1 from J, leaving 13 bases between them.

In its sample, this clone was seen a few times. The rearrangement joins TRBV5-1 to TRBJ2-7; TRBD1 matches at 7 bases. The CDR3 extends over 14 amino acids. Germline values: CDR1 SGHRS, CDR2 YFSETQ. V lost 4 bases to trimming and J lost 5 bases; unmatched junction nucleotides: 9. Written as DNA, the CDR3 is TGCGCCAGCAGCGAAACCCCGGGACAGAACGAGCAGTACTTC. The encoded protein is CASSETPGQNEQYF.

CDR3 sequence: CASSYFQQGYNEQFF. CDR3 in DNA: TGTGCCAGCAGTTACTTTCAACAGGGTTACAATGAGCAGTTCTTC. The chain joins TRBV6-5 to TRBJ2-1, with a tentative D call TRBD1 (6 bases). This CDR3 spans 15 amino acids. V was trimmed by 1 base and J by 4 bases, leaving 11 bases between them. Germline CDR1 reads MNHEY; CDR2 reads SVGAGI.

This clone occurred a few times. This chain connects TRBV18 to TRBJ1-1; D ambiguous. CDR1 and CDR2 from the germline V gene are KGHSH and LQKENI. Trimming took off 3 bases at V and 1 base at J, with 9 bases between the two ends. CDR3 length: 14 residues. The CDR3 nucleotides read TGTGCCAGCTCACCCGCCCGGGGGAACACTGAAGCTTTCTTT. It yields the protein CASSPARGNTEAFF.

The chain carries TRBV7-9 and TRBJ1-1; D is ambiguous. Between the trimmed V and J ends, which lost 2 bases and 11 bases, there was a span of 12 bases. The germline V gene has CDR1 SEHNR and CDR2 FQNEAQ (reference sequence). The CDR3 runs to 12 residues. CDR3 sequence: CASSLSKIGAFF. The CDR3 DNA sequence: TGTGCCAGCAGCTTATCCAAAATTGGGGCTTTCTTT.

The rearrangement joins TRBV4-1 to TRBJ2-1, with D unresolved. The CDR3 covers 14 residues. Trimming shortened V by 0 bases and J by 7 bases, and 10 bases separated the two germline ends. Germline assignment: CDR1 MGHRA and CDR2 YSYEKL. For the CDR3, the DNA is TGCGCCAGCAGCCAAGATCGAGGACGGAATGAGCAGTTCTTC. This gives the protein CASSQDRGRNEQFF.

This clone has only one observation. Its ends do not fully match the called genes, so a read error is possible. The gene calls are TRBV6-2 or TRBV6-3 and TRBJ2-1, with TRBD2 identical over 10 bases. Germline CDR1 and CDR2: MNHEY and SVGEGT. This CDR3 is 15 amino acids long. The CDR3 nucleotides are TGTGCCAGCAGTTACCAATCTGATAGCGGGAGGTCGGTGGTCTTC. Protein sequence: CASSYQSDSGRSVVF.

This chain connects TRBV6-5 to TRBJ2-3; D is ambiguous. The CDR3 totals 13 residues. The germline V gene has CDR1 MNHEY and CDR2 SVGAGI. The V gene lost 9 bases and the J gene lost 0 bases, with 10 bases spanning the gap. The CDR3 spells CASTRDSTDTQYF. The CDR3 coding sequence is TGTGCCAGTACCCGTGACAGCACAGATACGCAGTATTTT.

The chain's CDR3 is CASSPTGGAYGYTF. Here the CDR3 DNA reads TGTGCCAGCAGTCCCACGGGTGGGGCCTATGGCTACACCTTC. The chain has TRBV27 and TRBJ1-2; possible D gene TRBD1, 5 bases. From germline, CDR1 is MNHEY and CDR2 SMNVEV (reference sequence). The CDR3 consists of 14 residues. Trimming pared 5 bases from V and 4 bases from J, leaving 14 bases between.

This clone was seen only a few times. V gene TRBV14 combines with J gene TRBJ1-6; no definite D call. The CDR3 totals 16 residues. Germline V lookup: CDR1 SGHDN, CDR2 FVKESK. Trimming took off 0 bases at V and 10 bases at J, with 16 bases between the two ends. CDR3 loop: CASSQDQAALGSPLHF. CDR3 DNA sequence: TGTGCCAGCAGCCAAGATCAGGCAGCCCTGGGGTCACCCCTCCACTTT.

V and J are TRBV4-3 and TRBJ1-5, with D unclear. The germline V gene encodes CDR1 LGHNA and CDR2 YSLEER. V was trimmed by 0 bases and J by 7 bases, leaving 10 bases between them. The CDR3 extends over 14 amino acids. The CDR3 bases are TGCGCCAGCAGCCAAGATCCGCGGCGCCAGCCCCAGCATTTT. Its protein product is CASSQDPRRQPQHF.

The V gene is TRBV9, the J gene TRBJ2-6; D unresolved. CDR1 SGDLS and CDR2 YYNGEE come from the germline V gene. Trimming pared 0 bases from V and 0 bases from J, leaving 7 bases between. The CDR3 spans 16 residues. CDR3 sequence: CASSVDNYSGANVLTF. CDR3 coding DNA: TGTGCCAGCAGCGTAGATAATTACTCTGGGGCCAACGTCCTGACTTTC.

The chain joins TRBV7-6 to TRBJ2-6; 12 positions match TRBD2. J lost 2 bases, V lost 2 bases, and 4 bases had no gene match. Germline values: CDR1 SGHVS, CDR2 FNYEAQ. CDR3 length: 18 amino acids. The CDR3 nucleotides are TGTGCCAGCAGCTTACTACTAGCGGGAGGTGCTGGGGCCAACGTCCTGACTTTC. Translated, it gives CASSLLLAGGAGANVLTF.

The V call is TRBV29-1, the J call TRBJ1-4; 7 bases fit TRBD1. Per the germline V gene, CDR1 is SQVTM and CDR2 is ANQGSEA. The CDR3 runs to 11 residues. V was pared by 7 bases and J by 7 bases, with 3 bases of the junction left unmatched. CDR3 sequence reads: CSANRGEKLFF. CDR3 sequence (DNA): TGCAGCGCGAACAGGGGTGAAAAACTGTTTTTT.

The chain has TRBV3-1 (or the pseudogene TRBV3-2) and TRBJ1-3; 8 bases fit TRBD1. Germline values: CDR1 LGHDT, CDR2 YNNKEL (reference sequence). This CDR3 is 15 amino acids long. With 2 bases clipped from V and 3 bases from J, the junction kept 3 bases outside the gene matches. CDR3 loop: CASSQQGAGGNTIYF. As DNA, the CDR3 is TGTGCCAGCAGCCAACAGGGGGCGGGTGGAAACACCATATATTTT.

This clone was counted a few times. The chain couples TRBV4-1 to TRBJ1-1, with 7 nucleotides matching TRBD1. Germline CDR1 reads MGHRA; CDR2 reads YSYEKL. After removal of 4 bases from V and 0 bases from J, the junction contained 5 bases not matched to a gene. The CDR3 totals 15 residues. CDR3 DNA sequence: TGCGCCAGCAGCCCTAGGGACAGCTTGAACACTGAAGCTTTCTTT. Translated: CASSPRDSLNTEAFF.

The chain joins TRBV18 to TRBJ1-3; D unresolved. From germline, CDR1 is KGHSH and CDR2 LQKENI. V was cut by 5 bases and J by 2 bases, with 7 bases left in between. This CDR3 spans 13 amino acids. The CDR3 protein is CASSSNTGNTIYF. In DNA form, the CDR3 reads TGTGCCAGCTCATCTAATACTGGAAACACCATATATTTT. Supplemented by reference TRBV18 and TRBJ1-3, the full variable domain reads NAGVMQNPRHLVRRRGQEARLRCSPMKGHSHVYWYRQLPEEGLKFMVYLQKENIIDESGMPKERFSAEFPKEGPSILRIQQVVRGDSAAYFCASSSNTGNTIYFGEGSWLTVV.